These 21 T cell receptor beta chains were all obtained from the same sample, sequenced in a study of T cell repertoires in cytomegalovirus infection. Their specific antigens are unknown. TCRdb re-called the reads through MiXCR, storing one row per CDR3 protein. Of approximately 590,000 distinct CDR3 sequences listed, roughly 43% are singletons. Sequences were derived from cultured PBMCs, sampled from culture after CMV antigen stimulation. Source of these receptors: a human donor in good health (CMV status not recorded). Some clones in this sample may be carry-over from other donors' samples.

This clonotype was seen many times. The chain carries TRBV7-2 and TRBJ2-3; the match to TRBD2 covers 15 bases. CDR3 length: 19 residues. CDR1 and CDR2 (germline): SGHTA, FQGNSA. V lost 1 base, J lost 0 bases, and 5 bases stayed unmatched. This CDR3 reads CASSLGGLAGGPSTDTQYF. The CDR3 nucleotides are TGTGCCAGCAGCTTAGGAGGACTAGCGGGGGGGCCGAGCACAGATACGCAGTATTTT.

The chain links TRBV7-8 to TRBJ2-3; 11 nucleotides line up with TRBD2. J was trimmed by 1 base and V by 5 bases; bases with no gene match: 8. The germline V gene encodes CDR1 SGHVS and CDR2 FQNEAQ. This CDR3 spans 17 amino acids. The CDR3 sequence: CASSAILLAGGTDTQYF. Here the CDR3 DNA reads TGTGCCAGCAGCGCAATCTTACTAGCGGGGGGCACAGATACGCAGTATTTT.

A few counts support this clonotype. CDR3 loop: CASKRGGSTDTQYF. Written as DNA, the CDR3 is TGTGCCAGCAAGCGGGGGGGAAGCACAGATACGCAGTATTTT. V and J are TRBV2 and TRBJ2-3; 10 nucleotides line up with TRBD2. CDR1 SNHLY and CDR2 FYNNEI come from the germline V gene. J was trimmed by 0 bases and V by 7 bases; bases with no gene match: 1. CDR3 length equals 14 residues.

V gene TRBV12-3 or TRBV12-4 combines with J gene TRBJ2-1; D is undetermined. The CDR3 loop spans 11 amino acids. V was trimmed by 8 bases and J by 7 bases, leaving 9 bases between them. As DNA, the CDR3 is TGTGCCAGCGCCATCGGAAATGAGCAGTTCTTC. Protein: CASAIGNEQFF.

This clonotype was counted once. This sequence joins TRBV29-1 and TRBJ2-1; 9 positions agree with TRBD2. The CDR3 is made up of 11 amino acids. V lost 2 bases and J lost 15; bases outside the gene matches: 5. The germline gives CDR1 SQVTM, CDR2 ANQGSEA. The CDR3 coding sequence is TGCAGCGTTGAACTGAGCGGGAGGCGGTTCTTC. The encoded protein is CSVELSGRRFF.

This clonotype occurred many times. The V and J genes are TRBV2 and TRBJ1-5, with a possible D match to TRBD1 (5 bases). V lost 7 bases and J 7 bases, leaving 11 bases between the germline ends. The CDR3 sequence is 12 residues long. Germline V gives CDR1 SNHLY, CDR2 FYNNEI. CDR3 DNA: TGTGCCAGCAAGAGGGGAGGGCAGCCCCAGCATTTT. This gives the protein CASKRGGQPQHF.

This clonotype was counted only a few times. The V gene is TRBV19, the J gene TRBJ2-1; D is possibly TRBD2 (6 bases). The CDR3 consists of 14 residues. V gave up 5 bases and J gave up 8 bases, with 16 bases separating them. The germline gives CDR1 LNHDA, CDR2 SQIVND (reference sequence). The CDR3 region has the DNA TGTGCCAGTAGTCTTTTAGCGGCGAGGCATGAGCAGTTCTTC. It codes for CASSLLAARHEQFF. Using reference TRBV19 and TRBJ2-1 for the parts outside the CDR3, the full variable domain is DGGITQSPKYLFRKEGQNVTLSCEQNLNHDAMYWYRQDPGQGLRLIYYSQIVNDFQKGDIAEGYSVSREKKESFPLTVTSAQKNPTAFYLCASSLLAARHEQFFGPGTRLTVL.

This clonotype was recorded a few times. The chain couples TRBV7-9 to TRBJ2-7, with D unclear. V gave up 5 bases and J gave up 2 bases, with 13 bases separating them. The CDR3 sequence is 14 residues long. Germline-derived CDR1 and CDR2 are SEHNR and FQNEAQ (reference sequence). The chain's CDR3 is CASSPTPRPYEQYF. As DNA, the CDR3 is TGTGCCAGCAGCCCCACACCTCGGCCCTACGAGCAGTACTTC.

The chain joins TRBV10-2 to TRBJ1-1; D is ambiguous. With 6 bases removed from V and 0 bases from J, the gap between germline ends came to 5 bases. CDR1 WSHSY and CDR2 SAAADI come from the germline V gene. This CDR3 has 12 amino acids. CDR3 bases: TGCGCCAGCAGCTGGGTGAACACTGAAGCTTTCTTT. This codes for CASSWVNTEAFF.

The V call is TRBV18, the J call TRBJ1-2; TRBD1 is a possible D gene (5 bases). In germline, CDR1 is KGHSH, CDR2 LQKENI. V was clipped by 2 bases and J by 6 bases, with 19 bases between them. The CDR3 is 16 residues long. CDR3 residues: CASSPVRKRDRDGYTF. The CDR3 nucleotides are TGTGCCAGCTCACCAGTCAGGAAGCGGGACCGAGATGGCTACACCTTC.

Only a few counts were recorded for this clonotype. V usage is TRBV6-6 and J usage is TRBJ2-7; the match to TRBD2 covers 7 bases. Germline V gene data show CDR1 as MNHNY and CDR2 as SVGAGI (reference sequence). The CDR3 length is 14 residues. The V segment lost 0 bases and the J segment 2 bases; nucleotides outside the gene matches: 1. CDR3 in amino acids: CASSYSGLTYEQYF. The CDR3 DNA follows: TGTGCCAGCAGTTACTCGGGACTAACCTACGAGCAGTACTTC.

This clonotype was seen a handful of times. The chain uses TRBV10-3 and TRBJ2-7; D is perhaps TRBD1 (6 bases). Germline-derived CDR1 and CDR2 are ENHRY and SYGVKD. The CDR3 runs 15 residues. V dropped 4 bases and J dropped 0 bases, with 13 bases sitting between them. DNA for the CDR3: TGTGCCATCAGTGTGAGGGGGACCGACTCCTACGAGCAGTACTTC. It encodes CAISVRGTDSYEQYF.

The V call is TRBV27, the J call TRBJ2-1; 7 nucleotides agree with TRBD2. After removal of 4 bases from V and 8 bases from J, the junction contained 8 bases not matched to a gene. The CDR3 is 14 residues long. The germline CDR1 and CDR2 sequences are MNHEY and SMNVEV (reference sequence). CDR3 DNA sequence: TGTGCCAGCAGTTCGAGGACTAGTCTTCATGAGCAGTTCTTC. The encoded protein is CASSSRTSLHEQFF.

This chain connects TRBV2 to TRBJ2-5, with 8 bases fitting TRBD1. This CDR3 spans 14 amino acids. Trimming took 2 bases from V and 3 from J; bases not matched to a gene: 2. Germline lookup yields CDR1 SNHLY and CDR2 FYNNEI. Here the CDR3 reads CASSERTGKETQYF. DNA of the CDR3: TGTGCCAGCAGTGAAAGGACAGGGAAAGAGACCCAGTACTTC.

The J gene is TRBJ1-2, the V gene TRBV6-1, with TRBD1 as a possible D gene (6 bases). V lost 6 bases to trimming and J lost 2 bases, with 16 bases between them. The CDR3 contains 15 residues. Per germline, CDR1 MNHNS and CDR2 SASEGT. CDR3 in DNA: TGTGCCAGCAGGGATTACCGGACAGAGAACTATGGCTACACCTTC. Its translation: CASRDYRTENYGYTF.

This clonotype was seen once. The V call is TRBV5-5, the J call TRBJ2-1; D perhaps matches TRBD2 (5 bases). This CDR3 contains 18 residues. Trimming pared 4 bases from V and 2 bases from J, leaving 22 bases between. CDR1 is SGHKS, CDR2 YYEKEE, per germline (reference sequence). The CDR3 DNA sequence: TGTGCCAGCAGCGCTAGGACTCCTACCACCAGAGCCTACAATGAGCAGTTCTTC. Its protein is CASSARTPTTRAYNEQFF.

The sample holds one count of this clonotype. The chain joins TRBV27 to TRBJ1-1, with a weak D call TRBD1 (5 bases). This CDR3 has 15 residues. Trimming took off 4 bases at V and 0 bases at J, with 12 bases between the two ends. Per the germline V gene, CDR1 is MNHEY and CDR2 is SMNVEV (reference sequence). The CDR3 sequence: CASSWGKHLNTEAFF. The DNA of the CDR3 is TGTGCCAGCAGTTGGGGCAAACACTTGAACACTGAAGCTTTCTTT.

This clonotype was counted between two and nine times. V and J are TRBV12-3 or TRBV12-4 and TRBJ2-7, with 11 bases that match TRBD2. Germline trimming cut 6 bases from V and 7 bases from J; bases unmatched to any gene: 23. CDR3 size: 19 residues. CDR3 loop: CASSRPRGSSGGNPREQYF. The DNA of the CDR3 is TGTGCCAGCAGCCGACCTCGAGGGTCTAGCGGGGGGAACCCTCGGGAGCAGTACTTC.

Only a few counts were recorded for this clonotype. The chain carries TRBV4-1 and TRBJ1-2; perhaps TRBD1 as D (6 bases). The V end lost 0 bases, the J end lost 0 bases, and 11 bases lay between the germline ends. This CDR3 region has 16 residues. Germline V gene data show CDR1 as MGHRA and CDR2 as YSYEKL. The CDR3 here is CASSQDRDITNYGYTF. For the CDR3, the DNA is TGCGCCAGCAGCCAAGATCGGGACATAACTAACTATGGCTACACCTTC.

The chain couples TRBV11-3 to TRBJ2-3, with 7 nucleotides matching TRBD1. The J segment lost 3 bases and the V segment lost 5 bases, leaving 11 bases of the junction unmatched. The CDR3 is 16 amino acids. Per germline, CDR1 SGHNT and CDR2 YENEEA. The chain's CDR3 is CASSTDRDGRTDTQYF. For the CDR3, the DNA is TGTGCCAGCAGCACTGACAGGGATGGAAGGACAGATACGCAGTATTTT.

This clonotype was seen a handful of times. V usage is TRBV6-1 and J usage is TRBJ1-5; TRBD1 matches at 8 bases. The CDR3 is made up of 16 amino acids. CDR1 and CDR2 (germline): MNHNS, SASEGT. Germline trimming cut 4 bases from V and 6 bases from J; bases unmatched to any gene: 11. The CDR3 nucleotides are TGTGCCAGCAGTGGGGGGGCAGGGGGCGGCGGTCAGCCCCAGCATTTT. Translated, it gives CASSGGAGGGGQPQHF.